This TCR beta chain was sequenced in a study of blood T cell repertoires in COVID-19. Ages ranged from about 18 to 100 years, with residence in 24 US areas. Original methodology: Reference gene primer amplification yielded estimated nucleated cell counts. TCRdb's table, derived via immunoSEQ multiplex PCR, lists solely in-frame clones and lacks some. From that table come the V and J calls and clone size; the DNA was used to work out D and trimming. Of around 240,000 clones listed, over 80% are singletons. Trimming left V 1 base short and J 4 bases short, with 11 bases between. The CDR3 length is 14 residues. Looked up from germline, CDR1 is MNHNS and CDR2 is SASEGT.

This receptor was identified in a human donor in a cohort exposed to, infected with or recovered from COVID-19 (not recorded which). The donor label of this sample is uncertain. This chain links TRBV6-1 with TRBJ2-7; D uncertain. Material for sequencing was PBMCs or T cells enriched from blood (not recorded which). The CDR3 is CASSEDRSLYEQYF. CDR3 nucleotide sequence: TGTGCCAGCAGTGAAGACCGGAGTTTGTACGAGCAGTACTTC.